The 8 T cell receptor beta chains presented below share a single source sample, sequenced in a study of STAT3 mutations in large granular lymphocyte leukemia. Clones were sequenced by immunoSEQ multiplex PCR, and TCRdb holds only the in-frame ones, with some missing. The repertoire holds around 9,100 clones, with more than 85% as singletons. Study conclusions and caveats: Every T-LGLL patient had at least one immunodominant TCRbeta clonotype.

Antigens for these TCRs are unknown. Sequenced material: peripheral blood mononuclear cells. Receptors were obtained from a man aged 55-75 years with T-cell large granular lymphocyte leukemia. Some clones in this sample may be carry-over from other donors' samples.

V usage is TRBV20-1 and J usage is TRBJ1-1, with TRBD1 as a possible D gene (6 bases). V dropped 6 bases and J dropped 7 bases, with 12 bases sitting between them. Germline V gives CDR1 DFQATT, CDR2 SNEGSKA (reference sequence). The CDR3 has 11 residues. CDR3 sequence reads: CSAQRGGEAFF. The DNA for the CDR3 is TGCAGTGCCCAAAGGGGGGGTGAAGCTTTCTTT.

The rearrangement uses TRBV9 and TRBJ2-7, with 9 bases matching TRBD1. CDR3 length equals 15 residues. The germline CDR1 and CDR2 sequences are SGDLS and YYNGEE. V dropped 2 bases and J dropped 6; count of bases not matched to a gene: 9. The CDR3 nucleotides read TGTGCCAGCAGCGTCACGGACAGGGGACCCAGCGAGCAGTACTTC. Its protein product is CASSVTDRGPSEQYF.

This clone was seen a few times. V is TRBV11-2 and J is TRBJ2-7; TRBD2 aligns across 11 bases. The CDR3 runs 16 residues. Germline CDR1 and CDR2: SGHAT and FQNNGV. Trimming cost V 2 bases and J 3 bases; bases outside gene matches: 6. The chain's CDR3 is CASSLSTSGGHYEQYF. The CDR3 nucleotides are TGTGCCAGCAGCTTAAGTACTAGCGGGGGACACTACGAGCAGTACTTC.

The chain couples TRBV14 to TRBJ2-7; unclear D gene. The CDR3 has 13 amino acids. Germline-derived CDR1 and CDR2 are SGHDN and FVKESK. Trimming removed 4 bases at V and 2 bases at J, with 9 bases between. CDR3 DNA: TGTGCCAGCAGCCCCCAACCCACCTACGAGCAGTACTTC. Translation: CASSPQPTYEQYF.

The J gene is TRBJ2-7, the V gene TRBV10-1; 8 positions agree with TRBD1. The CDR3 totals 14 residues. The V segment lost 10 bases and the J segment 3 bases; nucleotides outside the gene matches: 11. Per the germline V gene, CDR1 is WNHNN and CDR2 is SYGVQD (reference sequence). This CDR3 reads CATPRQGTSYEQYF. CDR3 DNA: TGCGCCACCCCGAGACAGGGGACCAGCTACGAGCAGTACTTC.

CDR3 sequence: CAWSLREGTLEYF. Here the CDR3 DNA reads TGTGCCTGGAGTTTGCGGGAGGGAACCCTGGAGTATTTT. The chain recombines TRBV30 with TRBJ2-3; TRBD2 agrees at 9 bases. CDR3 size: 13 residues. With 2 bases clipped from V and 13 bases from J, the junction kept 10 bases outside the gene matches. Germline loops: CDR1 GTSNPN, CDR2 SVGIG (reference sequence).

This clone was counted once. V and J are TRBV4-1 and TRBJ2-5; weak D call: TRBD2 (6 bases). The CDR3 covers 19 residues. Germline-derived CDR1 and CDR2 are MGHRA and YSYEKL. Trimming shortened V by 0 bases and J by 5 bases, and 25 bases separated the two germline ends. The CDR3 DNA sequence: TGCGCCAGCAGCCAAGATGTCCTCCCTAGCGAGTATCTTTGGGAGACCCAGTACTTC. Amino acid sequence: CASSQDVLPSEYLWETQYF.

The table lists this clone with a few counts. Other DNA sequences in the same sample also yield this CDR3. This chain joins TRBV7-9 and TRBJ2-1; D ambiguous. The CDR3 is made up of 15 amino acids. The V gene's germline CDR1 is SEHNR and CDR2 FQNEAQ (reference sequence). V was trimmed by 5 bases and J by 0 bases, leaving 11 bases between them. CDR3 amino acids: CASSPGRSSYNEQFF. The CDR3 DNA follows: TGTGCCAGCAGCCCCGGCCGTAGCTCCTACAATGAGCAGTTCTTC.